This TCR beta chain stems from a study of shared clonotypes between healthy human individuals. Regarding the study as a whole: Clonotypes shared by all four sorted-subset donors had higher generation probabilities than non-shared clonotypes. The study generally estimated greater richness for naive than memory subsets.

As defined, naive CD8 cells were CD45RO-negative and positively selected for CCR7, with terminally differentiated effector memory CD45RA+ cells excluded. About this clone itself: Its antigen is undetermined.

Assay execution proceeded at the deep level. The authors distributed each subset's genomic DNA evenly over several immunoSEQ plates. This table comes from immunoSEQ multiplex PCR, and its TCRdb copy is limited to in-frame clones, with some not included. The table shows fewer than 1 million clones, with about 96% occurring only once. The source of this sequence is a man younger than 45 in good health. Sequenced: naive CD8+ T cells sorted from blood.

Here the CDR3 reads CASSGTPGQGASPEAFF. CDR3 DNA sequence: TGTGCCAGCAGCGGAACCCCGGGACAGGGGGCTAGCCCTGAAGCTTTCTTT. The chain combines TRBV9 with TRBJ1-1, with TRBD1 matching over 12 bases. V was pared by 3 bases and J by 6 bases, with 12 bases of the junction left unmatched. The CDR3 has 17 residues. Germline CDR1 and CDR2: SGDLS and YYNGEE.